This TCR beta chain was identified in a study of shared clonotypes between healthy human individuals. Method: immunoSEQ multiplex PCR; TCRdb's copy keeps in-frame clones and lacks some. Among roughly 500,000 clones, about four fifths were seen once, and the ten largest hold about 13%. The V gene end was trimmed by 4 bases and the J gene end by 4 bases; junction bases not matched to a gene: 10. Germline V CDR1 and CDR2: MNHNS, SASEGT. The CDR3 totals 16 residues. V gene TRBV6-1 combines with J gene TRBJ2-7; 10 bases are a match to TRBD1. The clonotype was recovered from a middle-aged woman in good health. Some clones in this sample may be carry-over from other donors' samples. The specimen sequenced was PBMCs. The CDR3 sequence: CASSGGPGQGTYEQYF. In DNA, the CDR3 is TGTGCCAGCAGTGGCGGTCCGGGACAGGGGACTTACGAGCAGTACTTC.